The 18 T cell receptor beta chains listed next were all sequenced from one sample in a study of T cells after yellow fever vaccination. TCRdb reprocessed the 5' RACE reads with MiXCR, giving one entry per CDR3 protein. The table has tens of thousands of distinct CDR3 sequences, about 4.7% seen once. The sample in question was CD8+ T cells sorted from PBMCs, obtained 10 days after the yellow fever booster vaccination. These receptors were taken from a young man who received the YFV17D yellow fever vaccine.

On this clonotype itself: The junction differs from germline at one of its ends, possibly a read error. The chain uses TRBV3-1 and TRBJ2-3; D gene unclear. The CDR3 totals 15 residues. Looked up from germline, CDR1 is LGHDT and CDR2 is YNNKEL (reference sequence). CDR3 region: CACSQDGPGEPSQYF. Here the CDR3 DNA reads TGTGCCTGCAGCCAGGACGGCCCTGGGGAACCATCCCAGTATTTT.

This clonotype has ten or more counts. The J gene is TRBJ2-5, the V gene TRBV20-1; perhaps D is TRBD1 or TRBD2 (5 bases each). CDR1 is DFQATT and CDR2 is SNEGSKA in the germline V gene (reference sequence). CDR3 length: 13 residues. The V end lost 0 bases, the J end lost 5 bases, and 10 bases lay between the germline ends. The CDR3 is CSARDGGGETQYF. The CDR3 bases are TGCAGTGCTAGAGATGGGGGTGGCGAGACCCAGTACTTC.

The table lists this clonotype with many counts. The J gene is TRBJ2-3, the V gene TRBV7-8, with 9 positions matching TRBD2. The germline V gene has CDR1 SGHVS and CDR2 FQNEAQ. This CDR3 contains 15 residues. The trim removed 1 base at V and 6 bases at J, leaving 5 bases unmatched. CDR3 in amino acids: CASSLGVAGADTQYF. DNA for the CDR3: TGTGCCAGCAGCTTAGGGGTAGCGGGGGCGGATACGCAGTATTTT.

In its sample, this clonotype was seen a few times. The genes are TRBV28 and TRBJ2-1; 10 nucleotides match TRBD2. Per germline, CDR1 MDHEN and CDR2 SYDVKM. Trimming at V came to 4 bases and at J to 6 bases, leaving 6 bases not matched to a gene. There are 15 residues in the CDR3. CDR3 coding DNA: TGTGCCAGCAGTTCAAGAAGGACTAGCGGCAATGAGCAGTTCTTC. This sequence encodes CASSSRRTSGNEQFF.

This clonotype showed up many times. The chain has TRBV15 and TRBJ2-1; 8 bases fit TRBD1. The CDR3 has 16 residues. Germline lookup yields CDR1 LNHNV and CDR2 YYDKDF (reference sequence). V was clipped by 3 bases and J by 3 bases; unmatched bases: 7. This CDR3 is CATSSSGTGIYNEQFF. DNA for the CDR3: TGTGCCACCAGCAGCTCCGGGACAGGTATCTACAATGAGCAGTTCTTC.

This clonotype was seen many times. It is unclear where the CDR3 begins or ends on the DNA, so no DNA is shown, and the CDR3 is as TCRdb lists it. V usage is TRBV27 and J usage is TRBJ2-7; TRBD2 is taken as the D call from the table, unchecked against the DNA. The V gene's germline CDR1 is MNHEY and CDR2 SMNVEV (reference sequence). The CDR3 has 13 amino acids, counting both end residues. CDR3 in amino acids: CASVGLGSAGWYF.

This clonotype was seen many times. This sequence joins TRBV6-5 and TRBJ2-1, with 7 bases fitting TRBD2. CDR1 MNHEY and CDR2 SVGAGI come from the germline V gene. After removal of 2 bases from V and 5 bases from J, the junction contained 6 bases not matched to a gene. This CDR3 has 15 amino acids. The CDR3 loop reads CASSYAERGHNEQFF. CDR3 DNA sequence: TGTGCCAGCAGTTACGCGGAGCGGGGCCACAATGAGCAGTTCTTC.

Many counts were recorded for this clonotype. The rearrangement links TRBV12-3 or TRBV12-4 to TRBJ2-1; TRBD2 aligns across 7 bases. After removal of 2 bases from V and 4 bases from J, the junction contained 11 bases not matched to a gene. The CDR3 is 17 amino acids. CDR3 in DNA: TGTGCCAGCAGTTTATTGTCTAGCGGCGGAGCGTACAATGAGCAGTTCTTC. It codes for CASSLLSSGGAYNEQFF.

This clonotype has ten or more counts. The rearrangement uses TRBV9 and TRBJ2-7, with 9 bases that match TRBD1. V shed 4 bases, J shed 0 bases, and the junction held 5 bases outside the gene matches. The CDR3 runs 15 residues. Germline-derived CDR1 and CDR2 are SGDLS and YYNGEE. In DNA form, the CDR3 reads TGTGCCAGCAGCCCCGAGGGACAGGGCTCCTACGAGCAGTACTTC. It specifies CASSPEGQGSYEQYF.

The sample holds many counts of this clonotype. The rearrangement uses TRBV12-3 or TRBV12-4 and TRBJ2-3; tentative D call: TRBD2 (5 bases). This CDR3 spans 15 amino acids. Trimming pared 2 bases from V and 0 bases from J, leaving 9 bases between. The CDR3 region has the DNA TGTGCCAGCAGTTTATACGGCGGGAGCACAGATACGCAGTATTTT. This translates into CASSLYGGSTDTQYF.

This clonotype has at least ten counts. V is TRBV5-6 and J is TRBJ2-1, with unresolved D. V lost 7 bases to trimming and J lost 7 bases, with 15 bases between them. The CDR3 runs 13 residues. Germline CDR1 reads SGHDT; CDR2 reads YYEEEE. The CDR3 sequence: CASDHPAANEQFF. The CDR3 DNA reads TGTGCCAGCGACCACCCTGCGGCAAATGAGCAGTTCTTC.

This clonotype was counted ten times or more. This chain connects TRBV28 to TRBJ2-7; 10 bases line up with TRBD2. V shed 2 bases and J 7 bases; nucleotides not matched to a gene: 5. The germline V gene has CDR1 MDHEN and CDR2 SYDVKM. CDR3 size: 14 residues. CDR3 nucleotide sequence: TGTGCCAGCAGTTTACAGCGGGAGGGGGGGGAGCAGTACTTC. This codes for CASSLQREGGEQYF. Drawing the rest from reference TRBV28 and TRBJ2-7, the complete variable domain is DVKVTQSSRYLVKRTGEKVFLECVQDMDHENMFWYRQDPGLGLRLIYFSYDVKMKEKGDIPEGYSVSREKKERFSLILESASTNQTSMYLCASSLQREGGEQYFGPGTRLTVT.

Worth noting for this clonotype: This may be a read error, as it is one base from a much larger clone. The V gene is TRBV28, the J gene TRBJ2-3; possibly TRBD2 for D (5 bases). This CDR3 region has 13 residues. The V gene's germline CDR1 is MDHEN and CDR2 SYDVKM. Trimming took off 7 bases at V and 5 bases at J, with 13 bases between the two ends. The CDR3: CASNFRAGDTQYF. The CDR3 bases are TGTGCCAGCAATTTTCGCGCGGGAGATACGCAGTATTTT.

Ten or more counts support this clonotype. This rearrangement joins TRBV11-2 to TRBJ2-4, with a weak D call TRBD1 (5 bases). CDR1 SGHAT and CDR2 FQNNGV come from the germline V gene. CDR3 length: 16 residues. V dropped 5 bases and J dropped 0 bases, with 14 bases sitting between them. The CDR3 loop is CASSLPDTIAKNIQYF. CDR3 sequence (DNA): TGTGCCAGCAGCCTACCGGACACCATAGCCAAAAACATTCAGTACTTC.

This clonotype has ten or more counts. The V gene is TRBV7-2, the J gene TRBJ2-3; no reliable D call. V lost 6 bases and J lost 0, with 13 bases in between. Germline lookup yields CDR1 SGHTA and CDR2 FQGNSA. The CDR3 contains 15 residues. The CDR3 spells CASSRRSESTDTQYF. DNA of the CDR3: TGTGCCAGCAGTCGTAGGAGCGAGAGCACAGATACGCAGTATTTT.

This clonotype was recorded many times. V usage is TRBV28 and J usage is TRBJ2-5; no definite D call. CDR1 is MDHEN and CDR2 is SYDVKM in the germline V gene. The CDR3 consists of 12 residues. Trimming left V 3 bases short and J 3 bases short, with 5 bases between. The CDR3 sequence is CASSLEKETQYF. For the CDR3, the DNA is TGTGCCAGCAGTTTGGAGAAAGAGACCCAGTACTTC. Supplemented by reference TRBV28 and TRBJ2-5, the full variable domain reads DVKVTQSSRYLVKRTGEKVFLECVQDMDHENMFWYRQDPGLGLRLIYFSYDVKMKEKGDIPEGYSVSREKKERFSLILESASTNQTSMYLCASSLEKETQYFGPGTRLLVL.

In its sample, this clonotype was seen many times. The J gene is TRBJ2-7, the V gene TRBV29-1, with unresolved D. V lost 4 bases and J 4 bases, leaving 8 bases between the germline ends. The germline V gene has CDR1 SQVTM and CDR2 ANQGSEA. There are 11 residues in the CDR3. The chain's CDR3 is CSVGGEYEQYF. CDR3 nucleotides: TGCAGCGTTGGGGGTGAATACGAGCAGTACTTC.

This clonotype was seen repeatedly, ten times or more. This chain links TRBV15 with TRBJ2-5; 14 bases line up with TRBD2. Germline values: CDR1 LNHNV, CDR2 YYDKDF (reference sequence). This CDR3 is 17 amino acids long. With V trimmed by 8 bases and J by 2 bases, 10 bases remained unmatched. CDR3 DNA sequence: TGTGCCACCTGTCTGGGACTAGCGGGAGTAGGGCAAGAGACCCAGTACTTC. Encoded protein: CATCLGLAGVGQETQYF.